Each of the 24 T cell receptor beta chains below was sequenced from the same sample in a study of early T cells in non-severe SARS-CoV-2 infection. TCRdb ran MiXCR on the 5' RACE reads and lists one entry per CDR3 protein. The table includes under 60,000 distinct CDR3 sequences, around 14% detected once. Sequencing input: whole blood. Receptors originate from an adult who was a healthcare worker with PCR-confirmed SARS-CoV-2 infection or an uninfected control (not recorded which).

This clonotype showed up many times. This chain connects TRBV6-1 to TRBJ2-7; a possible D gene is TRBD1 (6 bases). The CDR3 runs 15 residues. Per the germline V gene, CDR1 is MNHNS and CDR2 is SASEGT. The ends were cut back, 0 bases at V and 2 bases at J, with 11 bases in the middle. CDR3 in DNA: TGTGCCAGCAGTGAAGCGGGGACACTTACCTACGAGCAGTACTTC. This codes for CASSEAGTLTYEQYF.

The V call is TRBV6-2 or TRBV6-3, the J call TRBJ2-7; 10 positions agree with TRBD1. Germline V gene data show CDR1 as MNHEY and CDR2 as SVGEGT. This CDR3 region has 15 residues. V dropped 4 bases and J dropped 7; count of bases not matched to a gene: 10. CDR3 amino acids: CASSSPGTGVGEQYF. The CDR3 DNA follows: TGTGCCAGCAGTTCGCCCGGGACAGGGGTGGGTGAGCAGTACTTC.

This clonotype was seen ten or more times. CDR3 sequence reads: CASSLGRNYEQYF. In nucleotides, the CDR3 is TGTGCCAGCAGCTTGGGACGGAACTACGAGCAGTACTTC. The chain joins TRBV5-6 to TRBJ2-7; no firm D call. Trimming pared 0 bases from V and 3 bases from J, leaving 7 bases between. CDR3 length: 13 residues. Per germline, CDR1 SGHDT and CDR2 YYEEEE.

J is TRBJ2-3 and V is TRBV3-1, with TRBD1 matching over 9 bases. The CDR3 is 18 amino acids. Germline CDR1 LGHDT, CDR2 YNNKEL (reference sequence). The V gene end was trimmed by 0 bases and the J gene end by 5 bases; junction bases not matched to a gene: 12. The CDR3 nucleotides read TGTGCCAGCAGCCAAGAGCCCTCCCGGACAGGGGTGGAAGATACGCAGTATTTT. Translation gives CASSQEPSRTGVEDTQYF.

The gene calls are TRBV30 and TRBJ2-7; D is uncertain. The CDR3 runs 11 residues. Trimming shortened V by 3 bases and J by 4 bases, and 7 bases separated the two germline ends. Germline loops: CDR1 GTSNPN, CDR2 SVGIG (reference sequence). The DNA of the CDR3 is TGTGCCTGGAGAGCCCGTTACGAGCAGTACTTC. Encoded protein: CAWRARYEQYF.

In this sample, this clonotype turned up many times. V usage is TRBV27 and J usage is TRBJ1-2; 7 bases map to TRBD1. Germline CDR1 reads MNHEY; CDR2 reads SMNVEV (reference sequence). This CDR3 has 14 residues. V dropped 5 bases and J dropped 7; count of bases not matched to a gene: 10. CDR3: CASSPADRVFGYTF. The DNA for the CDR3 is TGTGCCAGCAGTCCAGCCGACAGGGTATTTGGCTACACCTTC.

The CDR3 spells CASSPPGRPYEQYF. The CDR3 coding sequence is TGTGCCAGCTCACCACCGGGCAGACCCTACGAGCAGTACTTC. The chain links TRBV18 to TRBJ2-7; no firm D call. The CDR3 is 14 amino acids. The germline CDR1 and CDR2 sequences are KGHSH and LQKENI. V was pared by 0 bases and J by 2 bases, with 8 bases between. Filled out from reference TRBV18 and TRBJ2-7, the complete variable domain reads NAGVMQNPRHLVRRRGQEARLRCSPMKGHSHVYWYRQLPEEGLKFMVYLQKENIIDESGMPKERFSAEFPKEGPSILRIQQVVRGDSAAYFCASSPPGRPYEQYFGPGTRLTVT.

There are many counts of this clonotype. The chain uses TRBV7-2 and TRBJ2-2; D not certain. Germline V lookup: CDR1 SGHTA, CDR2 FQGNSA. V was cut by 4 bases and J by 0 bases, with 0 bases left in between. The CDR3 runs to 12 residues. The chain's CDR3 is CASSSNTGELFF. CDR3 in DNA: TGTGCCAGCAGCTCGAACACCGGGGAGCTGTTTTTT.

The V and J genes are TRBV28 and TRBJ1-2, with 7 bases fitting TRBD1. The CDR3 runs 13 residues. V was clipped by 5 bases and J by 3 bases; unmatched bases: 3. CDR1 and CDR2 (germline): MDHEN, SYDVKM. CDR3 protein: CASSLQGYYGYTF. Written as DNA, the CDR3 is TGTGCCAGCAGTCTACAGGGGTACTATGGCTACACCTTC.

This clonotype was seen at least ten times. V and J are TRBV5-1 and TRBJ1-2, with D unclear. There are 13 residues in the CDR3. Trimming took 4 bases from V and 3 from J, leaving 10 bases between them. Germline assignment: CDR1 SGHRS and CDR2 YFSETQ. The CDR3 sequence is CASSATPYYGYTF. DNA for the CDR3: TGCGCCAGCAGCGCCACCCCATACTATGGCTACACCTTC.

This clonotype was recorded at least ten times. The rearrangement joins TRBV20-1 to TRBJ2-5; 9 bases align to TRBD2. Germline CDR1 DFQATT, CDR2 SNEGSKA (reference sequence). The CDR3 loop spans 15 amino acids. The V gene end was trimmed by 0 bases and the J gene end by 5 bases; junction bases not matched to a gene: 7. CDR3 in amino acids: CSARDGRGGKETQYF. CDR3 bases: TGCAGTGCTAGAGATGGGCGGGGGGGCAAGGAGACCCAGTACTTC.

CDR3 sequence (DNA): TGTGCCGGCGGACAGGGGGAGGGCAACGTCCTGACTTTC. As protein: CAGGQGEGNVLTF. The J gene is TRBJ2-6, the V gene TRBV2; the match to TRBD1 covers 10 bases. Germline CDR1 is SNHLY and CDR2 is FYNNEI. The CDR3 runs to 13 residues. After removal of 11 bases from V and 9 bases from J, the junction contained 7 bases not matched to a gene. Together with reference TRBV2 and TRBJ2-6, the CDR3 gives the full variable domain: EPEVTQTPSHQVTQMGQEVILRCVPISNHLYFYWYRQILGQKVEFLVSFYNNEISEKSEIFDDQFSVERPDGSNFTLKIRSTKLEDSAMYFCAGGQGEGNVLTFGAGSRLTVL.

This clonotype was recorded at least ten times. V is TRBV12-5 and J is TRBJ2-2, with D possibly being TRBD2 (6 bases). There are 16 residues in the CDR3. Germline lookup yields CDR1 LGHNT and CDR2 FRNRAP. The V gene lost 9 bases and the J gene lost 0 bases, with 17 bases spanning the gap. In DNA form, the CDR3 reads TGTGCTAGCGATAATCGGGACTTAACGAACACCGGGGAGCTGTTTTTT. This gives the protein CASDNRDLTNTGELFF.

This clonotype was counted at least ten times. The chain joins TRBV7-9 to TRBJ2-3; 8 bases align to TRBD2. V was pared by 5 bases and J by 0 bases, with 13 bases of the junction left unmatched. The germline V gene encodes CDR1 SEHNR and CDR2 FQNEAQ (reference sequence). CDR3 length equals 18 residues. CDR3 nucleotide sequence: TGTGCCAGCAGCAAACCCCCGGGGGGGCTCAGGAGCACAGATACGCAGTATTTT. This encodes CASSKPPGGLRSTDTQYF.

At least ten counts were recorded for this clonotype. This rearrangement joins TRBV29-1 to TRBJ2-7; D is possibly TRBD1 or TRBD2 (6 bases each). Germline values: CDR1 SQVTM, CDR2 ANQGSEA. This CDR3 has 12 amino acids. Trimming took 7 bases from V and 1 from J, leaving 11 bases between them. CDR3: CSARGRSYEQYF. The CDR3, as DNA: TGCAGCGCAAGGGGGAGGTCCTACGAGCAGTACTTC.

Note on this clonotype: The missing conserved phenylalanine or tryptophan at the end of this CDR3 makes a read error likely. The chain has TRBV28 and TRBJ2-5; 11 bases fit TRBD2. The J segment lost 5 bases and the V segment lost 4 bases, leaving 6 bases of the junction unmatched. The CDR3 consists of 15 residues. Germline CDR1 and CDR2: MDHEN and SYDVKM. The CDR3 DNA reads TGTGCCAGCAGTTATTTAGCGGGAGGGCGGGAGACCCAGTACTCC. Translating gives CASSYLAGGRETQYS.

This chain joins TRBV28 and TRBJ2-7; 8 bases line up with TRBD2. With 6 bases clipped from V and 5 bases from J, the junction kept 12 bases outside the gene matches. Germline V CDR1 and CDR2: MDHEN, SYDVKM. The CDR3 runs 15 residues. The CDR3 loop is CASSSPGRALDEQYF. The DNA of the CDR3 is TGTGCCAGCAGCTCCCCCGGGAGGGCCCTCGACGAGCAGTACTTC. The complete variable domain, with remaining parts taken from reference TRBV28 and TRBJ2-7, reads DVKVTQSSRYLVKRTGEKVFLECVQDMDHENMFWYRQDPGLGLRLIYFSYDVKMKEKGDIPEGYSVSREKKERFSLILESASTNQTSMYLCASSSPGRALDEQYFGPGTRLTVT.

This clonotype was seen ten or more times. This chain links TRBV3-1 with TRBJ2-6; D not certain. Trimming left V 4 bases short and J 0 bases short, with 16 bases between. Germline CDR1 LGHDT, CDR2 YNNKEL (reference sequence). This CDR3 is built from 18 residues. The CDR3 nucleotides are TGTGCCAGCAGCCTAGGGCAGGTTTCCCACTCTGGGGCCAACGTCCTGACTTTC. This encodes CASSLGQVSHSGANVLTF.

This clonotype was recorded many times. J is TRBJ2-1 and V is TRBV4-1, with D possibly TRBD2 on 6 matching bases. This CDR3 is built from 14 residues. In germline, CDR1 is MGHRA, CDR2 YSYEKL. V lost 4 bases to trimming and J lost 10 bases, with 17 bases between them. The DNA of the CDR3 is TGCGCCAGCAGCCTACCCGGGACTCGATACGAGCAGTTCTTC. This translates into CASSLPGTRYEQFF.

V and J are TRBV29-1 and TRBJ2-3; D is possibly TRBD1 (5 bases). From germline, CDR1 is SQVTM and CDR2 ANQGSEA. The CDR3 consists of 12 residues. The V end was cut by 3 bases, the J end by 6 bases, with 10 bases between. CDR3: CSVDRARDTQYF. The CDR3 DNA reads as TGCAGCGTTGACAGGGCCCGGGATACGCAGTATTTT.

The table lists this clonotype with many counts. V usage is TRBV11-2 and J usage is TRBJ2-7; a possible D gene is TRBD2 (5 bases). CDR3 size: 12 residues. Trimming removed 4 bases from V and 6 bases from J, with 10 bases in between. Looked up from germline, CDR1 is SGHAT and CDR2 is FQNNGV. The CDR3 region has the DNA TGTGCCAGCAGCTCGGAGGCGGGCGAGCAGTACTTC. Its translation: CASSSEAGEQYF.

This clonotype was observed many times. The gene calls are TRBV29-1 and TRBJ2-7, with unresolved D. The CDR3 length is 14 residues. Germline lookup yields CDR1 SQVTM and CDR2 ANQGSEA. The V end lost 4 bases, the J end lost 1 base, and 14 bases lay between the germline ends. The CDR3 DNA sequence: TGCAGCGTTGGGCACGGTCCGGCGTCCTACGAGCAGTACTTC. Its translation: CSVGHGPASYEQYF.

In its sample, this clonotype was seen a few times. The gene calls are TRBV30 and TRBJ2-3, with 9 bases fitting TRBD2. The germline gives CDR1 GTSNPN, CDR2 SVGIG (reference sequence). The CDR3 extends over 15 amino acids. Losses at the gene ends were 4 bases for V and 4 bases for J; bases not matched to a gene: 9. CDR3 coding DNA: TGTGCCTGGAAGTCAGCGGGGGGTGGCCCAGATACGCAGTATTTT. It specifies CAWKSAGGGPDTQYF.

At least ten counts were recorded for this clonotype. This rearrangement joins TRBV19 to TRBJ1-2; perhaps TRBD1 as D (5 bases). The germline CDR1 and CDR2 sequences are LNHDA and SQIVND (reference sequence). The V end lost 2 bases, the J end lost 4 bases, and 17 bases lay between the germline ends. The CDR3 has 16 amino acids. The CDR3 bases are TGTGCCAGTAGTATATCCCCAGGAGGGGTTTCCTATGGCTACACCTTC. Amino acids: CASSISPGGVSYGYTF.